This TCR beta chain was sequenced in a study of CD8 T cells in Susac syndrome. A single count supports this clonotype. V dropped 2 bases and J dropped 1 base, with 12 bases sitting between them. This CDR3 is built from 15 residues. Germline V CDR1 and CDR2: SGHRS, YFSETQ. Random hexamers were used to reverse transcribe about 0.5 to 1 ug of RNA. Amplification of TCR beta CDR3 spanned 54 Vbeta and 13 Jbeta via immunoSEQ multiplex PCR. TCRdb re-called the immunoSEQ multiplex PCR reads through MiXCR, storing one row per CDR3 protein. The data contain some 130,000 distinct CDR3 sequences, approximately 79% of them singletons.

The J gene is TRBJ1-1, the V gene TRBV5-1, with D possibly matching TRBD1 (5 bases). Sample: CD8+ T cells from PBMCs. The source is a human donor with multiple sclerosis. CDR3 in DNA: TGCGCCAGCAGCTTAACCCTGGGGGGGAACACTGAAGCTTTCTTT. Its protein is CASSLTLGGNTEAFF.